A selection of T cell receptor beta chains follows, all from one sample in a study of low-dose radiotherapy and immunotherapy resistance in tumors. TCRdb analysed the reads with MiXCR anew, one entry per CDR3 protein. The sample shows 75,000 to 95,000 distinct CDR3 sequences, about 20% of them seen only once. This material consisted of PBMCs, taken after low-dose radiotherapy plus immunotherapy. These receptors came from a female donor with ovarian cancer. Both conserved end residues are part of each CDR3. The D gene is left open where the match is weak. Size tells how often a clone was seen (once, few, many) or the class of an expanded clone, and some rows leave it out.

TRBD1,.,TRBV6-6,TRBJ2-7,CASSYPGQGASNEQYF,TGTGCCAGCAGTTACCCAGGACAGGGGGCAAGTAACGAGCAGTACTTC
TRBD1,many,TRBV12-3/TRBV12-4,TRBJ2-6,CASSPAGTGISGANVLTF,TGTGCCAGCAGCCCAGCAGGGACAGGGATATCTGGGGCCAACGTCCTGACTTTC
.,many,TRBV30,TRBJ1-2,CAWSVRGGVGYTF,TGTGCCTGGAGTGTACGAGGGGGGGTCGGCTACACCTTC
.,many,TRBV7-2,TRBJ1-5,CASSPTVGEGQPQHF,TGTGCCAGCAGCCCAACAGTGGGGGAGGGTCAGCCCCAGCATTTT
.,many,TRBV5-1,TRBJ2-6,CASSLDQSSGANVLTF,TGCGCCAGCAGCTTGGATCAGAGCTCTGGGGCCAACGTCCTGACTTTC
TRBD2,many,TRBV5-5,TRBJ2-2,CASSPLSGGTNTGELFF,TGTGCCAGCAGCCCCCTGTCGGGGGGAACGAACACCGGGGAGCTGTTTTTT
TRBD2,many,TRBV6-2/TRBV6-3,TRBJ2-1,CASSYEGSGDNEQFF,TGTGCCAGCAGTTACGAGGGTAGCGGGGACAATGAGCAGTTCTTC
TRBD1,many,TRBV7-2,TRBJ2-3,CASSERTGGRTDTQYF,TGTGCCAGCAGCGAACGGACAGGGGGCAGGACAGATACGCAGTATTTT
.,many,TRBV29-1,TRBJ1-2,CSVAHPITGRTYGYTF,TGCAGCGTTGCGCACCCTATAACAGGGAGGACCTATGGCTACACCTTC
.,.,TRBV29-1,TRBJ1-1,CSVSGQQNTEAFF,TGCAGCGTGAGCGGACAGCAGAACACTGAAGCTTTCTTT
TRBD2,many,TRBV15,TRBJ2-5,CATSREGLAGAETQYF,TGTGCCACCAGCAGAGAGGGACTAGCGGGAGCTGAGACCCAGTACTTC
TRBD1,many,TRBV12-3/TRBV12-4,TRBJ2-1,CASVPGTGAYNEQFF,TGTGCCAGCGTCCCCGGGACAGGGGCTTACAATGAGCAGTTCTTC
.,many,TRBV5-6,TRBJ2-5,CASSFVGEETQYF,TGTGCCAGCAGCTTTGTCGGGGAAGAGACCCAGTACTTC
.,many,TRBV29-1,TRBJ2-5,CSVEPGFETQYF,TGCAGCGTTGAACCCGGGTTCGAGACCCAGTACTTC
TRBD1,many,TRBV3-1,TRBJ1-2,CASSQYQGAYYGYTF,TGTGCCAGCAGCCAATATCAGGGGGCTTACTATGGCTACACCTTC
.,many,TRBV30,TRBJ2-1,CAWSRGPSYNEQFF,TGTGCCTGGAGTCGGGGACCCAGCTACAATGAGCAGTTCTTC
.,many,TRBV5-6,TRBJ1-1,CASSLAGGGEAFF,TGTGCCAGCAGCTTGGCAGGAGGTGGTGAAGCTTTCTTT
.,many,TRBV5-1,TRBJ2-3,CASSRWTSTDTQYF,TGCGCCAGCAGCCGCTGGACTAGCACAGATACGCAGTATTTT
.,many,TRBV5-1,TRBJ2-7,CASSLGLQGTYEQYF,TGCGCCAGCAGCTTGGGTTTGCAGGGGACCTACGAGCAGTACTTC
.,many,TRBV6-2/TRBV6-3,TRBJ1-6,CASRVAGADSPLHF,TGTGCCAGCAGGGTGGCGGGGGCTGATTCACCCCTCCACTTT
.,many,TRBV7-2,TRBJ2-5,CASSLAWRETQYF,TGTGCCAGCAGCTTAGCCTGGCGAGAGACCCAGTACTTC
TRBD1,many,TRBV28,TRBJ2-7,CASSRLSGTGSYEQYF,TGTGCCAGCAGTCGTTTATCCGGGACAGGGTCTTACGAGCAGTACTTC
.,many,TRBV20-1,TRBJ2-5,CSARGGLAQRETQYF,TGCAGTGCACGAGGGGGGTTGGCGCAGAGGGAGACCCAGTACTTC
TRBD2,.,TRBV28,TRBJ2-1,CASRGPRQREMRHEQFF,TGTGCCAGCAGAGGCCCTAGACAGCGGGAGATGAGGCATGAGCAGTTCTTC
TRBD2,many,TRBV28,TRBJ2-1,CASSLGVAGSYNEQFF,TGTGCCAGCAGCCTGGGGGTAGCGGGGTCATACAATGAGCAGTTCTTC
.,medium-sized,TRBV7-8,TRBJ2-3,CASKTRGSPRDTQYF,TGTGCCAGCAAAACAAGGGGGAGCCCCCGAGATACGCAGTATTTT
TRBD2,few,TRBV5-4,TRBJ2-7,CASRAGLAGDYEQYF,TGTGCCAGCAGAGCTGGACTAGCGGGAGACTACGAGCAGTACTTC
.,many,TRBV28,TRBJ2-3,CASTALSSTDTQYF,TGTGCCAGCACCGCCCTCTCGAGCACAGATACGCAGTATTTT
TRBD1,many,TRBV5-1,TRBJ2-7,CASSPSRTGIYEQYF,TGCGCCAGCAGCCCCTCTAGGACAGGGATATACGAGCAGTACTTC
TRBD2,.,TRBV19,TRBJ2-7,CASSPRLAAHEQYF,TGTGCCAGTAGTCCCCGACTAGCGGCACACGAGCAGTACTTC
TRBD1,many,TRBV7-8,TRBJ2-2,CASSLAGQGASGELFF,TGTGCCAGCAGCTTAGCGGGGCAGGGGGCATCCGGGGAGCTGTTTTTT
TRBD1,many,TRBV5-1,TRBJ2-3,CASSSRQGPDTQYF,TGCGCCAGCAGCTCAAGACAGGGCCCAGATACGCAGTATTTT
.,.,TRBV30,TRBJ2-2,CAWGRGAGELFF,TGTGCCTGGGGTAGGGGGGCCGGGGAGCTGTTTTTT
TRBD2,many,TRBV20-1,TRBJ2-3,CSAAWERGDTDTQYF,TGCAGTGCTGCCTGGGAGCGGGGGGACACAGATACGCAGTATTTT
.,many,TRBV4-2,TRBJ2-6,CASSQDTTLEFPTSGANVLTF,TGTGCCAGCAGCCAAGATACCACCCTAGAGTTTCCTACCTCTGGGGCCAACGTCCTGACTTTC
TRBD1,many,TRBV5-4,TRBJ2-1,CASSSGTGGGNEQFF,TGTGCCAGCAGCTCAGGGACAGGGGGAGGGAATGAGCAGTTCTTC
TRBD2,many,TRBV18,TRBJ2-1,CASSLGGRVSSPLF,TGTGCCAGCTCACTGGGCGGGAGGGTGAGCAGTCCCCTCTTC
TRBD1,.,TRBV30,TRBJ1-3,CAWSSGAGTGYGNTIYF,TGTGCCTGGAGTTCGGGGGCCGGGACAGGGTACGGAAACACCATATATTTT
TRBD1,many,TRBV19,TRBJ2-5,CASSRSGTGKETQYF,TGTGCCAGTAGTAGGTCCGGGACAGGGAAAGAGACCCAGTACTTC
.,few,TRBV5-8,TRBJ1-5,CASSLGQNSNQPQHF,TGTGCCAGCAGCTTGGGACAGAATAGCAATCAGCCCCAGCATTTT
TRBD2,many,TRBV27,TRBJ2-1,CASSPLSSGSTYEQFF,TGTGCCAGCAGTCCCCTCTCTAGCGGGAGTACGTATGAGCAGTTCTTC
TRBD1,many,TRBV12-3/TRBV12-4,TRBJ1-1,CASSLGRGLAEAFF,TGTGCCAGCAGTTTAGGCAGGGGGTTGGCTGAAGCTTTCTTT
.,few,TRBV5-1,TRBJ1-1,CASSLEYGKMNTEAFF,TGCGCCAGCAGCTTGGAATACGGGAAAATGAACACTGAAGCTTTCTTT
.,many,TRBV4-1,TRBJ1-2,CASSQGEFNYGYTF,TGCGCCAGCAGCCAAGGGGAATTTAACTATGGCTACACCTTC
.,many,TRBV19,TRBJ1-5,CASSMERHPPQHF,TGTGCCAGTAGTATGGAAAGGCACCCTCCCCAGCATTTT
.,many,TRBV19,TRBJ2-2,CASKAKGVNTGELFF,TGTGCCAGTAAGGCTAAAGGGGTGAACACCGGGGAGCTGTTTTTT
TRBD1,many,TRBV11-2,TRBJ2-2,CASSLAFGTATGELFF,TGTGCCAGCAGCTTAGCGTTCGGGACAGCCACCGGGGAGCTGTTTTTT
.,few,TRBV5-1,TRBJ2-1,CASSLVGRQKQFF,TGCGCCAGCAGCTTGGTGGGCAGGCAGAAGCAGTTCTTC
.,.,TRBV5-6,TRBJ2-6,CASSPRRSGANVLTF,TGTGCCAGCAGCCCACGGCGATCTGGGGCCAACGTCCTGACTTTC
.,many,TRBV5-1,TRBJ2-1,CASSLEVIASSYNEQFF,TGCGCCAGCAGCTTGGAGGTTATCGCGAGCTCCTACAATGAGCAGTTCTTC